The 3 T cell receptor beta chains reported below all come from one sample, sequenced in a study of T cells in Graves' hyperthyroidism and ophthalmopathy. RNA transcripts gave rise to amplified TCR beta CDR3 regions. The study used the HTBI primer set for a first-round RT-PCR of the TCR CDR3. Using its own MiXCR run on the multiplex PCR reads, TCRdb lists one record per CDR3 protein. The table lists some 500,000 distinct CDR3 sequences, 14% of them singletons. Sequencing was performed on blood. The receptor set was obtained from a woman between 18 and 30 years old with Graves' hyperthyroidism.

This clonotype appeared a few times. V usage is TRBV20-1 and J usage is TRBJ2-7, with 9 nucleotides matching TRBD2. V was clipped by 1 base and J by 6 bases; unmatched bases: 7. Germline CDR1 and CDR2: DFQATT and SNEGSKA (reference sequence). The CDR3 length is 14 residues. In nucleotides, the CDR3 is TGCAGTGCTAGAGGGGCGGGAGGGCCGGGCGAGCAGTACTTC. Protein product: CSARGAGGPGEQYF.

This clonotype was seen at least ten times. This chain joins TRBV11-1 and TRBJ2-3, with D maybe TRBD1 (5 bases). Looked up from germline, CDR1 is SGHAT and CDR2 is FQDESV (reference sequence). The germline V and J ends were trimmed by 5 bases and 4 bases, with 13 bases remaining between them. There are 14 residues in the CDR3. In DNA form, the CDR3 reads TGTGCCAGCAGCGTGGCAGGGTTCCCAGATACGCAGTATTTT. It is translated as CASSVAGFPDTQYF.

This clonotype has at least ten counts. The chain links TRBV10-3 to TRBJ1-2; D unclear. CDR3 size: 15 residues. V lost 1 base and J lost 2, with 11 bases in between. From germline, CDR1 is ENHRY and CDR2 SYGVKD. CDR3 bases: TGTGCCATCAGTGAGTTGGAGGTGAAAAACTATGGCTACACCTTC. This translates into CAISELEVKNYGYTF.